This T cell receptor (beta chain) stems from a study of T cells in localized non-small cell lung cancer. Points from the study as a whole: Greater blood T cell density accompanied longer overall survival.

In germline, CDR1 is KGHSH, CDR2 LQKENI. CDR3 length: 16 amino acids. V shed 2 bases, J shed 7 bases, and the junction held 7 bases outside the gene matches. The protocol was immunoSEQ multiplex PCR, while the TCRdb copy is restricted to in-frame clones and leaves out a portion. The repertoire has about 14,000 clones, approximately 83% of them found once; the top ten carry approximately 4.1%. Regarding this clone: Antigen: not known.

The TCR comes from a female donor aged 60 or older with stage I squamous cell lung carcinoma. Sequencing used peripheral blood, obtained before any cancer treatment. The chain is built from TRBV18 and TRBJ1-6, with TRBD1 identical over 8 bases. The CDR3 reads CASSPKGTGLNSPLHF. For the CDR3, the DNA is TGTGCCAGCTCACCAAAAGGGACAGGACTAAATTCACCCCTCCACTTT.